This entry lists 9 T cell receptor beta chains sequenced from one sample in a study of regulatory T cells in long-lasting Graves disease. Time point meaning: newly diagnosed GD, antithyroid drugs for less than 3 months. After RNA was extracted from PBMCs, the TCR library was made from it. Arm-PCR of CDR3 regions and iRepertoire HTBI primers were used to build TCR beta libraries. TCRdb re-derived calls from the multiplex PCR reads in MiXCR, one entry per CDR3 protein. The sample lists over 300,000 distinct CDR3 sequences, around 16% seen once, with around a fifth in the top ten. The input for sequencing was peripheral blood mononuclear cells (PBMCs), taken at new diagnosis, from a patient treated with antithyroid drugs. All receptors come from a female donor with Graves disease.

Points on this clonotype: A single base separates this from a much larger clone, so it may be a read error. J is TRBJ2-1 and V is TRBV12-3 or TRBV12-4; maybe TRBD1 (5 bases). The CDR3 runs to 15 residues. Trimming took off 1 base at V and 10 bases at J, with 17 bases between the two ends. CDR3 amino acids: CASSLVPWGSYEQFF. The CDR3 nucleotides read TGTGCCAGCAGTTTAGTTCCGTGGGGCTCCTACGAGCAGTTCTTC.

This clonotype has at least ten counts. The rearrangement uses TRBV7-2 and TRBJ2-7; no clear D. Germline loops: CDR1 SGHTA, CDR2 FQGNSA. The V gene lost 1 base and the J gene lost 1 base, with 11 bases spanning the gap. This CDR3 comprises 15 residues. The chain's CDR3 is CASSLERTGSYEQYF. The CDR3 nucleotides are TGTGCCAGCAGCTTAGAAAGGACCGGGTCCTACGAGCAGTACTTC.

This clonotype has a handful of counts. A much larger clone is a single base away; this may be a read error. The V call is TRBV27, the J call TRBJ1-4; 12 bases match TRBD1. V trimming: 6 bases; J trimming: 0 bases; junction bases outside the gene matches: 8. The CDR3 sequence is 18 residues long. Per the germline V gene, CDR1 is MNHEY and CDR2 is SMNVEV (reference sequence). The CDR3 spells CASRHGTGGPATNEKLFF. In DNA, the CDR3 is TGTGCCAGCAGACATGGGACAGGGGGCCCTGCAACTAATGAAAAACTGTTTTTT.

This clonotype was picked up many times. V usage is TRBV6-1 and J usage is TRBJ2-7; 8 bases map to TRBD2. The CDR3 sequence is 15 residues long. Trimming cost V 6 bases and J 2 bases; bases outside gene matches: 9. Germline V gene data show CDR1 as MNHNS and CDR2 as SASEGT. CDR3 sequence (DNA): TGTGCCAGCAGCCGTACTAGCGGCAACACCTACGAGCAGTACTTC. Its protein is CASSRTSGNTYEQYF.

This clonotype came up many times. V is TRBV5-1 and J is TRBJ1-3; possibly TRBD1 for D (5 bases). Germline lookup yields CDR1 SGHRS and CDR2 YFSETQ. The CDR3 covers 15 residues. V was shortened by 0 bases and J by 2 bases, with 9 bases between the two germline ends. This CDR3 is CASSLDWGTGNTIYF. The CDR3 DNA is TGCGCCAGCAGCTTGGACTGGGGGACTGGAAACACCATATATTTT.

This clonotype was counted at least ten times. J is TRBJ2-3 and V is TRBV11-2; 7 bases are a match to TRBD1. Germline V gene lookup returns CDR1 SGHAT and CDR2 FQNNGV. With 3 bases clipped from V and 2 bases from J, the junction kept 23 bases outside the gene matches. CDR3 length: 21 amino acids. CDR3 residues: CASSFIRDRIKGPEDTDTQYF. DNA for the CDR3: TGTGCCAGCAGCTTCATTCGGGACAGAATCAAAGGACCGGAGGACACAGATACGCAGTATTTT.

This clonotype was observed a few times. The chain combines TRBV4-3 with TRBJ2-7; D is unclear. Trimming removed 0 bases at V and 1 base at J, with 22 bases between. Germline V CDR1 and CDR2: LGHNA, YSLEER. This CDR3 has 19 amino acids. DNA of the CDR3: TGCGCCAGCAGCCAAGATGTCACAGCCCCCTTTGATTATTCCTACGAGCAGTACTTC. Residues: CASSQDVTAPFDYSYEQYF.

As for this clonotype: This may be a read error, as it is one base from a much larger clone. This chain uses TRBV7-3 with TRBJ2-2; no clear D gene. CDR1 SGHTA and CDR2 FQGTGA come from the germline V gene. V lost 1 base and J lost 6, with 3 bases in between. This CDR3 spans 12 amino acids. For the CDR3, the DNA is TGTGCCAGCAGCTTAAGGGCCGGGGAGCTGTTTTTT. It specifies CASSLRAGELFF.

The V gene is TRBV7-2, the J gene TRBJ2-1; D assignment may be TRBD1 or TRBD2 (6 bases each). V was trimmed by 1 base and J by 1 base, leaving 11 bases between them. The CDR3 totals 16 residues. Germline V CDR1 and CDR2: SGHTA, FQGNSA. The CDR3 region is CASSLGTGRSYNEQFF. DNA for the CDR3: TGTGCCAGCAGCTTAGGAACAGGGAGGTCCTACAATGAGCAGTTCTTC. Drawing the rest from reference TRBV7-2 and TRBJ2-1, the complete variable domain is GAGVSQSPSNKVTEKGKDVELRCDPISGHTALYWYRQSLGQGLEFLIYFQGNSAPDKSGLPSDRFSAERTGGSVSTLTIQRTQQEDSAVYLCASSLGTGRSYNEQFFGPGTRLTVL.